This entry describes one TCR beta chain. An end of the junction differs from the germline gene, which may be a read error. The data belong to a study of T cell repertoires in cytomegalovirus infection. Study details: CMV infection and matching HLA type were both indicated by public TCR beta signatures.

TCRdb redid the calling of the reads with MiXCR, one entry per CDR3 protein. The profile shows 290,000 or so distinct CDR3 sequences, roughly 25% of them singletons. The CDR3 is 15 residues long. Per the germline V gene, CDR1 is SGHAT and CDR2 is FQNNGV. The receptor's source is a human donor in good health (CMV status not recorded). Some clones in this sample may be carry-over from other donors' samples. Sequencing was performed on PBMCs. The V gene is TRBV11-2, the J gene TRBJ2-2, with TRBD1 matching 12 bases. The CDR3 DNA sequence: TGTGCCACCAGCAGTGGGACAGGGGGCAGCGGGGAGCTGTTTTTT. Its protein is CATSSGTGGSGELFF.